This T cell receptor beta chain originates from a study of cytomegalovirus exposure and HLA in healthy donors. Study results and limitations: Rarity held for most TCR sequences, but there were some public TCRs that occurred in many donors. The listing of approximately 160 TCR beta chains classed them as cytomegalovirus-associated. Cytomegalovirus status was reportedly diagnosed by the classifier with high specificity and sensitivity. A subsequent analysis found that TCR clusters from the first cohort also tended to co-occur in the roughly 120 validation repertoires, with 94% of cluster scores above 0.

About this clone: What it binds is unknown.

Generated by immunoSEQ multiplex PCR, the TCRdb table keeps only in-frame clones and is missing some. The sample carries over 150,000 clones, approximately 96% recorded once. Germline loops: CDR1 SGHRS, CDR2 YFSETQ. Trimming removed 0 bases from V and 7 bases from J, with 10 bases in between. The CDR3 sequence is 14 residues long. This TCR came from a woman between 18 and 29 years old in good health and CMV-seronegative. The chain carries TRBV5-1 and TRBJ1-4; D is ambiguous. The sequenced sample was PBMCs. CDR3 coding DNA: TGCGCCAGCAGCTTGGGTGACAAAACTGAAAAACTGTTTTTT. Translated: CASSLGDKTEKLFF.